The rows below give T cell receptor beta chains drawn from one sample of a study of cytomegalovirus exposure and HLA in healthy donors. The assay was immunoSEQ multiplex PCR, and TCRdb's table has in-frame clones only and misses some. The sample yields fewer than 150,000 clones, 70% to 80% seen once. Sequenced sample: PBMCs. The receptor source for this set is a woman between 35 and 50 years old in good health and CMV-seropositive. Both conserved end residues are part of each CDR3. Each record gives: clone size, D gene, V gene, J gene, CDR3 protein, CDR3 DNA. A D gene is named only where the DNA matches it firmly. The size entry is marked missing in some rows and otherwise reads once, few, many or a size class.

NA,NA,TRBV11-2,TRBJ1-6,CASSFTVNSPLHF,TGTGCCAGCAGCTTTACAGTTAATTCACCCCTCCACTTT
few,NA,TRBV19,TRBJ2-7,CASRLKGGTYEQYF,TGTGCCAGTAGACTAAAGGGGGGGACCTACGAGCAGTACTTC
NA,NA,TRBV4-2,TRBJ2-1,CASSQDAGRASGEQFF,TGTGCCAGCAGCCAAGATGCAGGCAGGGCCTCGGGTGAGCAGTTCTTC
NA,NA,TRBV6-1,TRBJ1-6,CASSEDEGSNSPLHF,TGTGCCAGCAGTGAAGACGAAGGGAGTAATTCACCCCTCCACTTT
few,NA,TRBV30,TRBJ2-5,CAWGSSGGGQYF,TGTGCCTGGGGCTCCTCGGGGGGCGGGCAGTACTTC
NA,NA,TRBV10-3,TRBJ2-5,CAISGTAEETQYF,TGTGCCATCAGTGGGACAGCCGAAGAGACCCAGTACTTC
NA,TRBD2,TRBV7-9,TRBJ2-7,CASSPPGGSYEQYF,TGTGCCAGCAGCCCCCCGGGAGGTTCCTACGAGCAGTACTTC
NA,TRBD1,TRBV11-2,TRBJ1-4,CASSFGQGATNEKLFF,TGTGCCAGCAGCTTCGGACAGGGGGCCACTAATGAAAAACTGTTTTTT
NA,NA,TRBV19,TRBJ2-5,CASSMRGTPQETQYF,TGTGCCAGTAGTATGAGGGGGACACCTCAAGAGACCCAGTACTTC
few,NA,TRBV29-1,TRBJ1-1,CSVSQGANTEAFF,TGCAGCGTGAGCCAGGGCGCGAACACTGAAGCTTTCTTT
NA,TRBD2,TRBV5-6,TRBJ2-1,CASSLLFGGSTYNEQFF,TGTGCCAGCAGCTTATTATTCGGCGGGAGCACCTACAATGAGCAGTTCTTC
NA,NA,TRBV9,TRBJ2-5,CASSVAAGFGQGGQETQYF,TGTGCCAGCAGCGTAGCCGCGGGCTTTGGACAGGGAGGGCAAGAGACCCAGTACTTC
few,TRBD1,TRBV5-1,TRBJ2-3,CASSPDLTGGGTDTQYF,TGCGCCAGCAGCCCCGATCTGACAGGGGGGGGGACAGATACGCAGTATTTT
few,NA,TRBV29-1,TRBJ1-1,CSAPSPDRDNTEAFF,TGCAGCGCCCCCTCCCCGGACAGAGACAACACTGAAGCTTTCTTT
NA,NA,TRBV30,TRBJ2-7,CAWSTSRTYEQYF,TGTGCCTGGAGCACTAGCCGAACCTACGAGCAGTACTTC
NA,TRBD1,TRBV19,TRBJ1-1,CASSISGGRLNTEAFF,TGTGCCAGTAGTATCTCAGGGGGCCGGCTGAACACTGAAGCTTTCTTT
NA,NA,TRBV7-9,TRBJ2-7,CASSLGGVTYEQYF,TGTGCCAGCAGCTTAGGGGGCGTAACTTACGAGCAGTACTTC
few,NA,TRBV5-1,TRBJ1-1,CASSSQGNTEAFF,TGCGCCAGCAGCTCACAGGGGAACACTGAAGCTTTCTTT
NA,TRBD1,TRBV11-2,TRBJ2-7,CASSLVLGTGVYEQYF,TGTGCCAGCAGCTTAGTGTTAGGGACAGGGGTCTACGAGCAGTACTTC
NA,TRBD2,TRBV19,TRBJ2-5,CASRFSTSGSETQYF,TGTGCCAGTAGATTCTCGACTAGCGGGAGTGAGACCCAGTACTTC
NA,NA,TRBV9,TRBJ1-1,CASSVGGADTEAFF,TGTGCCAGCAGCGTAGGGGGCGCCGACACTGAAGCTTTCTTT
NA,NA,TRBV5-1,TRBJ1-1,CASSPGQPNTEAFF,TGCGCCAGCAGCCCTGGACAGCCGAACACTGAAGCTTTCTTT
few,NA,TRBV9,TRBJ1-1,CASSPRVGGDTEAFF,TGTGCCAGCAGCCCCCGGGTCGGGGGGGACACTGAAGCTTTCTTT
NA,TRBD1,TRBV7-2,TRBJ2-1,CASSLATGAHNEQFF,TGTGCCAGCAGCTTAGCGACAGGGGCCCACAATGAGCAGTTCTTC
once,TRBD1,TRBV9,TRBJ2-7,CASSNRDRGYEQYF,TGTGCCAGCAGCAACCGGGACAGGGGCTACGAGCAGTACTTC
few,TRBD2,TRBV13,TRBJ2-3,CASSSGLAGGPNSTDTQYF,TGTGCCAGCAGCTCTGGACTAGCGGGAGGCCCTAACAGCACAGATACGCAGTATTTT
NA,TRBD1,TRBV6-7,TRBJ1-5,CAPKSGTANSNQPQHF,TGTGCCCCAAAATCGGGGACAGCAAATAGCAATCAGCCCCAGCATTTT
NA,NA,TRBV6-1,TRBJ2-7,CASSEQGHEQYF,TGTGCCAGCAGTGAACAGGGCCACGAGCAGTACTTC
NA,NA,TRBV7-9,TRBJ2-1,CASSISNEQFF,TGTGCCAGCAGCATTAGCAATGAGCAGTTCTTC
NA,NA,TRBV21-1,TRBJ2-1,CASSFSGRTYNEQFF,TGTGCCAGCAGCTTTAGCGGGAGGACCTACAATGAGCAGTTCTTC
NA,TRBD2,TRBV6-4,TRBJ2-2,CASSESTSDEPGELFF,TGTGCCAGCAGTGAATCAACTAGCGACGAACCCGGGGAGCTGTTTTTT
once,TRBD2,TRBV6-4,TRBJ2-1,CASSPRGGGSYNEQFF,TGTGCCAGCAGTCCGCGGGGGGGCGGCTCCTACAATGAGCAGTTCTTC
once,NA,TRBV9,TRBJ2-6,CASSVAPGGSGANVLTF,TGTGCCAGCAGCGTAGCACCAGGGGGGTCTGGGGCCAACGTCCTGACTTTC
NA,NA,TRBV7-2,TRBJ1-2,CASSPRTLANYGYTF,TGTGCCAGCAGCCCCCGGACTCTAGCTAACTATGGCTACACCTTC
NA,TRBD1,TRBV5-6,TRBJ2-7,CASSPQQGGYEQYF,TGTGCCAGCAGCCCGCAACAGGGGGGCTACGAGCAGTACTTC
NA,TRBD1,TRBV6-5,TRBJ2-1,CASSLGQGGDEQFF,TGTGCCAGCAGTCTGGGACAGGGCGGCGATGAGCAGTTCTTC
NA,NA,TRBV25-1,TRBJ2-5,CASSLNGGRETQYF,TGTGCCAGCAGCCTAAACGGGGGACGGGAGACCCAGTACTTC
once,NA,TRBV2,TRBJ2-7,CASQTSQREQYF,TGTGCCAGTCAGACTAGTCAACGCGAGCAGTACTTC
NA,TRBD1,TRBV4-2,TRBJ1-1,CASSPAQGANTEAFF,TGTGCCAGCAGCCCTGCACAGGGGGCGAACACTGAAGCTTTCTTT
NA,TRBD2,TRBV5-6,TRBJ2-1,CASTRDSSGGYNEQFF,TGTGCCAGCACCCGCGATTCTAGCGGGGGGTACAATGAGCAGTTCTTC
NA,NA,TRBV30,TRBJ1-2,CAWSVLSGYGYTF,TGTGCCTGGAGTGTACTTTCAGGGTATGGCTACACCTTC
NA,TRBD1,TRBV5-6,TRBJ1-4,CASSLATGQGEKLFF,TGTGCCAGCAGCTTGGCGACAGGGCAGGGGGAAAAACTGTTTTTT
NA,NA,TRBV2,TRBJ2-7,CASSYQGSSYEQYF,TGTGCCAGCAGTTACCAGGGGTCATCCTACGAGCAGTACTTC
NA,NA,TRBV6-6,TRBJ1-3,CASTAGNTIYF,TGTGCCAGTACTGCTGGAAACACCATATATTTT
few,NA,TRBV4-1,TRBJ1-2,CASSHVGRASYGYTF,TGCGCCAGCAGCCATGTGGGCAGGGCCTCGTATGGCTACACCTTC
NA,TRBD1,TRBV29-1,TRBJ2-3,CSVEGTGWETQYF,TGCAGCGTTGAAGGGACAGGGTGGGAAACGCAGTATTTT
NA,NA,TRBV4-3,TRBJ2-5,CASSQGQGLGETQYF,TGCGCCAGCAGCCAAGGCCAGGGGCTGGGAGAGACCCAGTACTTC
NA,NA,TRBV19,TRBJ1-2,CASSLEGNGYTF,TGTGCCAGTAGTCTCGAGGGCAATGGCTACACCTTC
NA,NA,TRBV30,TRBJ2-7,CAWRADFYEQYF,TGTGCCTGGAGGGCGGACTTTTACGAGCAGTACTTC
NA,TRBD2,TRBV10-3,TRBJ2-7,CAARLAGEGEQYF,TGTGCCGCCAGACTAGCGGGGGAAGGCGAGCAGTACTTC
few,NA,TRBV5-6,TRBJ2-1,CASSVRNEQFF,TGTGCCAGCAGCGTTCGGAATGAGCAGTTCTTC
NA,NA,TRBV21-1,TRBJ2-1,CASRDVAGGHNEQFF,TGTGCCAGCAGAGACGTAGCGGGAGGACACAATGAGCAGTTCTTC